Below, one T cell receptor beta chain is given with its context. Described time point: baseline pretreatment blood. Treatment: 15 Gy SBRT to primary tumor, nephrectomy 4 weeks later. Serial blood draws occurred at baseline and 2 and 4 weeks post-SBRT. This record belongs to a study of radiation and T cells in renal cell carcinoma. The length of the CDR3 is 13 residues. CDR1 and CDR2 from the germline V gene are SEHNR and FQNEAQ (reference sequence). V lost 2 bases to trimming and J lost 5 bases, with 10 bases between them. The method was immunoSEQ multiplex PCR; TCRdb's version includes in-frame clones alone and lacks a portion of them. The sample records approximately 45,000 clones, roughly 84% being singletons.

The sequence was collected from a woman aged 70-85 years with renal cell carcinoma. The sequences come from blood, collected from a patient whose treatment included radiotherapy and nephrectomy. The rearrangement uses TRBV7-9 and TRBJ2-7; the D is unclear. As DNA, the CDR3 is TGTGCCAGCAGCTTACGGTCGGCCGACGAGCAGTACTTC. It encodes CASSLRSADEQYF.